The 16 T cell receptor beta chains listed next were all sequenced from one sample in a study of blood T cells in healthy people across ages. Through a sample-barcoded 5' primer and a J-beta primer mix, a second PCR was run for roughly 6 to 11 cycles. TCRdb recomputed calls from the 5' RACE reads with MiXCR, one row per CDR3 protein. Here the sample spans under 950,000 distinct CDR3 sequences, approximately 22% being singletons. Sequencing was done on a sample of blood. All receptors come from a man aged 65 to 79 in good health.

This clonotype was recorded a few times. The V call is TRBV4-1, the J call TRBJ1-3, with TRBD1 as a possible D gene (5 bases). Germline CDR1 MGHRA, CDR2 YSYEKL. V dropped 0 bases and J dropped 0 bases, with 15 bases sitting between them. The CDR3 has 18 residues. The CDR3 protein is CASSQDPQGYTSGNTIYF. Written as DNA, the CDR3 is TGCGCCAGCAGCCAAGATCCCCAGGGATATACCTCTGGAAACACCATATATTTT.

This chain joins TRBV2 and TRBJ1-4; D may be TRBD1 (6 bases). Germline lookup yields CDR1 SNHLY and CDR2 FYNNEI. This CDR3 region has 14 residues. Trimming cost V 8 bases and J 4 bases, with 14 bases left between them. CDR3 nucleotide sequence: TGTGCCAGCGACGGGGCCAGGGGTAATGAAAAACTGTTTTTT. As protein: CASDGARGNEKLFF. The complete variable domain, with remaining parts taken from reference TRBV2 and TRBJ1-4, reads EPEVTQTPSHQVTQMGQEVILRCVPISNHLYFYWYRQILGQKVEFLVSFYNNEISEKSEIFDDQFSVERPDGSNFTLKIRSTKLEDSAMYFCASDGARGNEKLFFGSGTQLSVL.

The genes are TRBV20-1 and TRBJ1-2; D unresolved. The CDR3 totals 11 residues. V gave up 3 bases and J gave up 5 bases, with 7 bases separating them. Per the germline V gene, CDR1 is DFQATT and CDR2 is SNEGSKA (reference sequence). The CDR3 nucleotides are TGCAGTGCTAGTGGGGAGTATGGCTACACCTTC. Protein product: CSASGEYGYTF.

V and J are TRBV25-1 and TRBJ1-3; 7 nucleotides align to TRBD1. V trimming: 6 bases; J trimming: 0 bases; junction bases outside the gene matches: 8. This CDR3 spans 16 amino acids. Germline values: CDR1 MGHDK, CDR2 SYGVNS. CDR3 residues: CASRPRTGNSGNTIYF. The CDR3 nucleotides are TGTGCCAGCAGGCCTAGGACAGGAAACTCTGGAAACACCATATATTTT.

This chain connects TRBV20-1 to TRBJ2-3; D gene unclear. CDR3 size: 13 residues. V dropped 3 bases and J dropped 6 bases, with 13 bases sitting between them. Germline V CDR1 and CDR2: DFQATT, SNEGSKA (reference sequence). The CDR3 here is CSASNGFVDTQYF. CDR3 coding DNA: TGCAGTGCTAGCAATGGGTTTGTGGATACGCAGTATTTT.

In this sample, this clonotype turned up a few times. The chain combines TRBV3-1 with TRBJ2-7, with D unresolved. V shed 3 bases and J shed 2 bases, with 8 bases lying between them. Germline CDR1 is LGHDT and CDR2 is YNNKEL (reference sequence). The CDR3 has 13 residues. CDR3 nucleotide sequence: TGTGCCAGCAGCCACCGGGTTCCCTACGAGCAGTACTTC. Amino acid sequence: CASSHRVPYEQYF.

This clonotype was detected ten times or more. The chain combines TRBV10-1 with TRBJ2-7, with unresolved D. Germline loops: CDR1 WNHNN, CDR2 SYGVQD (reference sequence). The CDR3 sequence is 14 residues long. The V end lost 4 bases, the J end lost 4 bases, and 14 bases lay between the germline ends. The CDR3 coding sequence is TGCGCCAGCAGTGCCGGGCCTACCACTTACGAGCAGTACTTC. Amino acid sequence: CASSAGPTTYEQYF.

This clonotype was seen only a few times. V gene TRBV9 combines with J gene TRBJ2-3; TRBD2 matches at 9 bases. CDR1 SGDLS and CDR2 YYNGEE come from the germline V gene. J lost 6 bases, V lost 2 bases, and 7 bases had no gene match. The CDR3 is made up of 15 amino acids. The CDR3 DNA is TGTGCCAGCAGCGTCGCGGGGGGGCCGTCCGATACGCAGTATTTT. Its translation: CASSVAGGPSDTQYF.

This clonotype appeared a few times. The V and J genes are TRBV20-1 and TRBJ2-1; D is perhaps TRBD1 (5 bases). V dropped 6 bases and J dropped 10 bases, with 16 bases sitting between them. The CDR3 spans 12 residues. The germline V gene has CDR1 DFQATT and CDR2 SNEGSKA (reference sequence). The CDR3 sequence: CSAEATGGEQFF. In nucleotides, the CDR3 is TGCAGTGCCGAGGCCACAGGTGGCGAGCAGTTCTTC.

This sequence joins TRBV2 and TRBJ1-2; 9 positions match TRBD1. V was pared by 6 bases and J by 1 base, with 6 bases of the junction left unmatched. Per the germline V gene, CDR1 is SNHLY and CDR2 is FYNNEI. The CDR3 loop spans 15 amino acids. The DNA of the CDR3 is TGTGCCAGCAGCTACGGGACAGGGATTAACTATGGCTACACCTTC. It translates to CASSYGTGINYGYTF.

A few counts support this clonotype. The CDR3 is CASSQDTGVGEQFF. DNA for the CDR3: TGCGCCAGCAGCCAAGATACAGGGGTCGGTGAGCAGTTCTTC. The chain couples TRBV4-1 to TRBJ2-1; 7 nucleotides agree with TRBD1. Germline values: CDR1 MGHRA, CDR2 YSYEKL. V lost 0 bases, J lost 9 bases, and 5 bases stayed unmatched. The CDR3 contains 14 residues.

The chain employs TRBV6-6 and TRBJ1-5, with TRBD1 as a possible D gene (6 bases). The CDR3 covers 14 residues. Germline CDR1 and CDR2: MNHNY and SVGAGI (reference sequence). V shed 6 bases and J shed 3 bases, with 12 bases lying between them. CDR3 in amino acids: CASSQGSANQPQHF. The CDR3 nucleotides read TGTGCCAGCAGCCAGGGGTCAGCCAATCAGCCCCAGCATTTT.

This clonotype appeared a few times. V is TRBV14 and J is TRBJ1-2; 8 nucleotides match TRBD1. Germline V gives CDR1 SGHDN, CDR2 FVKESK. This CDR3 is built from 15 residues. Germline trimming cut 0 bases from V and 8 bases from J; bases unmatched to any gene: 8. The chain's CDR3 is CASSQDRGPYSGYTF. The DNA of the CDR3 is TGTGCCAGCAGCCAAGACAGGGGGCCCTATTCGGGCTACACCTTC. Full variable domain (outside the CDR3, taken from reference TRBV14 and TRBJ1-2): EAGVTQFPSHSVIEKGQTVTLRCDPISGHDNLYWYRRVMGKEIKFLLHFVKESKQDESGMPNNRFLAERTGGTYSTLKVQPAELEDSGVYFCASSQDRGPYSGYTFGSGTRLTVV.

This clonotype was detected many times. This rearrangement joins TRBV7-2 to TRBJ1-2; tentatively, D is TRBD1 (6 bases). CDR1 SGHTA and CDR2 FQGNSA come from the germline V gene. The CDR3 covers 13 residues. V was shortened by 4 bases and J by 3 bases, with 9 bases between the two germline ends. The CDR3 coding sequence is TGTGCCAGCAGCTCGGACAGAGACTATGGCTACACCTTC. It is translated as CASSSDRDYGYTF. Together with reference TRBV7-2 and TRBJ1-2, the CDR3 gives the full variable domain: GAGVSQSPSNKVTEKGKDVELRCDPISGHTALYWYRQSLGQGLEFLIYFQGNSAPDKSGLPSDRFSAERTGGSVSTLTIQRTQQEDSAVYLCASSSDRDYGYTFGSGTRLTVV.

The V gene is TRBV3-1, the J gene TRBJ2-7, with TRBD2 matching over 12 bases. Germline CDR1 reads LGHDT; CDR2 reads YNNKEL (reference sequence). CDR3 length: 15 residues. J lost 0 bases, V lost 4 bases, and 1 base had no gene match. CDR3 residues: CASSRTSGDSYEQYF. In DNA, the CDR3 is TGTGCCAGCAGCCGGACTAGCGGGGACTCCTACGAGCAGTACTTC.

This clonotype was counted only a few times. This chain connects TRBV18 to TRBJ1-2; D is possibly TRBD1 (5 bases). The CDR3 contains 12 residues. V shed 3 bases and J shed 7 bases, with 9 bases lying between them. Germline V CDR1 and CDR2: KGHSH, LQKENI. The CDR3 is CASSPGDGGYTF. DNA of the CDR3: TGTGCCAGCTCACCCGGGGACGGTGGCTACACCTTC.